This TCR beta chain was identified during a study of cytotoxic CD8 clonotypes in ibrutinib-treated CLL. TCR beta library input comprised roughly 2.2 micrograms of genomic DNA from cryopreserved PBMCs. Repertoires were generated with immunoSEQ multiplex PCR, while TCRdb's copy carries only in-frame clones and drops some. Of 190,000 or so clones in the sample, 55% to 85% were seen once. Germline V CDR1 and CDR2: SGHDT, YYEEEE. There are 15 residues in the CDR3. V shed 4 bases and J 8 bases; nucleotides not matched to a gene: 6. Sequenced material: PBMCs, taken after 24 months of ibrutinib treatment. The chain combines TRBV5-6 with TRBJ2-1; the match to TRBD2 covers 13 bases. The TCR sequence derives from a human donor with chronic lymphocytic leukemia. The CDR3 loop is CASSILAGGPYEQFF. The CDR3 nucleotides are TGTGCCAGCAGCATACTAGCGGGAGGGCCCTATGAGCAGTTCTTC. Full variable domain (outside the CDR3, taken from reference TRBV5-6 and TRBJ2-1): DAGVTQSPTHLIKTRGQQVTLRCSPKSGHDTVSWYQQALGQGPQFIFQYYEEEERQRGNFPDRFSGHQFPNYSSELNVNALLLGDSALYLCASSILAGGPYEQFFGPGTRLTVL.